This passage covers 21 T cell receptor beta chains from one sample sequenced in a study of blood T cells in healthy people across ages. Combining a sample-barcoded 5' primer with a J-beta primer mix, a second PCR ran for roughly 7 to 11 cycles. TCRdb redid the calling of the 5' RACE reads with MiXCR, one entry per CDR3 protein. Of 950,000 to 1,200,000 distinct CDR3 sequences in the sample, about two fifths were seen once. The sequencing input was blood. The receptors were gathered from a man between 18 and 29 years old in good health.

Of note for this clonotype: The junction differs from germline at one of its ends, possibly a read error. The V gene is TRBV12-3 or TRBV12-4, the J gene TRBJ1-6; possible D gene TRBD1, 6 bases. The CDR3 is made up of 13 amino acids. This CDR3 reads CASSVGGGSPLHF. DNA of the CDR3: TGCGCCAGCAGTGTAGGGGGAGGTTCACCCCTCCACTTT.

This clonotype occurred a few times. The V call is TRBV20-1, the J call TRBJ1-2; the match to TRBD1 covers 8 bases. The CDR3 contains 11 residues. Germline V gives CDR1 DFQATT, CDR2 SNEGSKA (reference sequence). The DNA for the CDR3 is TGCATAACAGGGGGAGACTATGGCTACACCTTC. Amino acids: CITGGDYGYTF.

This clonotype was detected only a few times. The rearrangement joins TRBV6-2 or TRBV6-3 to TRBJ2-7; D ambiguous. The V and J ends lost 7 bases and 0 bases respectively, with 10 bases between them. Germline V CDR1 and CDR2: MNHEY, SVGEGT. The CDR3 loop spans 13 amino acids. The CDR3 here is CASTSLNSYEQYF. The CDR3 region has the DNA TGTGCCAGCACCTCTCTAAACTCCTACGAGCAGTACTTC.

This clonotype was observed many times. The DNA of the CDR3 is TGTGCCAGCTCACCACCCAGTTACAATGAGCAGTTCTTC. The encoded protein is CASSPPSYNEQFF. The genes are TRBV18 and TRBJ2-1; the D is unclear. In germline, CDR1 is KGHSH, CDR2 LQKENI. V lost 0 bases to trimming and J lost 4 bases, with 4 bases between them. The CDR3 totals 13 residues.

CDR3 nucleotide sequence: TGCAGTGCTAGAGTGTCCGGACAGACTAACTATGGCTACACCTTC. Amino acid sequence: CSARVSGQTNYGYTF. The chain links TRBV20-1 to TRBJ1-2; weak D call: TRBD1 (6 bases). V was shortened by 1 base and J by 0 bases, with 12 bases between the two germline ends. The CDR3 is 15 residues long. Germline assignment: CDR1 DFQATT and CDR2 SNEGSKA (reference sequence).

Worth noting for this clonotype: A junction end diverges from the germline sequence, so it may reflect a read error. CDR3 loop: CASSRGSSYSPPHF. The CDR3 DNA is TGTGCCAGCAGCCGAGGAAGTTCGTATTCACCCCCCCACTTT. The chain couples TRBV5-6 to TRBJ1-6, with D uncertain. The CDR3 has 14 residues. From germline, CDR1 is SGHDT and CDR2 YYEEEE.

The chain has TRBV6-5 and TRBJ2-3; tentative D call: TRBD1 (6 bases). Looked up from germline, CDR1 is MNHEY and CDR2 is SVGAGI. The CDR3 consists of 15 residues. Trimming left V 6 bases short and J 3 bases short, with 16 bases between. This chain's CDR3 is CASSTTGSRTDTQYF. The CDR3 nucleotides are TGTGCCAGCAGCACCACAGGGTCCCGAACAGATACGCAGTATTTT.

This chain links TRBV6-6 with TRBJ2-1; D unclear. In germline, CDR1 is MNHNY, CDR2 SVGAGI (reference sequence). The CDR3 length is 11 residues. The ends were cut back, 5 bases at V and 11 bases at J, with 10 bases in the middle. This chain's CDR3 is CASSLDEKQFF. The CDR3, as DNA: TGTGCCAGCAGTCTTGACGAAAAGCAGTTCTTC.

Comment on this clonotype: This sequence may be a read error, since a much larger clone differs from it by one base. The chain uses TRBV12-3 or TRBV12-4 and TRBJ2-3; TRBD2 aligns across 9 bases. The CDR3 is 14 residues long. The DNA for the CDR3 is TGTGCCAGCAGCGGGACTAGCATGACAGGTACGCAGTATTTT. This sequence encodes CASSGTSMTGTQYF.

Only a few counts were recorded for this clonotype. This chain connects TRBV6-2 or TRBV6-3 to TRBJ2-7, with 7 positions matching TRBD1. In germline, CDR1 is MNHEY, CDR2 SVGEGT. The CDR3 runs 14 residues. Trimming took 5 bases from V and 2 from J; bases not matched to a gene: 6. CDR3 protein: CASSGRDSPYEQYF. As DNA, the CDR3 is TGTGCCAGCAGTGGACGGGACAGTCCCTACGAGCAGTACTTC.

The chain has TRBV11-2 and TRBJ2-1, with D tentatively TRBD1 (5 bases). The J call may be in error: the DNA end matches TRBJ2-7 better. The germline CDR1 and CDR2 sequences are SGHAT and FQNNGV. The CDR3 covers 18 residues. Written as DNA, the CDR3 is TGTGCCAGCAGCACCGTAAGGGGCCATAAGGGGTCCTACAATGAGCAGTACTTC. Protein product: CASSTVRGHKGSYNEQYF.

In its sample, this clonotype was seen a few times. The gene calls are TRBV9 and TRBJ1-2; D uncertain. Looked up from germline, CDR1 is SGDLS and CDR2 is YYNGEE. The V and J ends lost 0 bases and 2 bases respectively, with 14 bases between them. The CDR3 loop spans 16 amino acids. CDR3 region: CASSVGPSRANYGYTF. CDR3 DNA sequence: TGTGCCAGCAGCGTAGGCCCCTCCCGGGCGAACTATGGCTACACCTTC.

The chain recombines TRBV5-6 with TRBJ1-1; D remains unclear. The CDR3 is 13 amino acids. V dropped 4 bases and J dropped 2 bases, with 9 bases sitting between them. Looked up from germline, CDR1 is SGHDT and CDR2 is YYEEEE. CDR3 sequence (DNA): TGTGCCAGCAGCGCGCCCTTCAACACTGAAGCTTTCTTT. As protein: CASSAPFNTEAFF.

V usage is TRBV9 and J usage is TRBJ2-3; 7 nucleotides line up with TRBD2. The V segment lost 3 bases and the J segment 6 bases; nucleotides outside the gene matches: 10. The CDR3 totals 15 residues. Germline V gene lookup returns CDR1 SGDLS and CDR2 YYNGEE. The CDR3 loop reads CASSGARLALDTQYF. The CDR3 bases are TGTGCCAGCAGCGGCGCCCGACTAGCACTGGATACGCAGTATTTT.

The rearrangement uses TRBV14 and TRBJ1-2; D may be TRBD1 (5 bases). With 4 bases removed from V and 3 bases from J, the gap between germline ends came to 18 bases. Germline lookup yields CDR1 SGHDN and CDR2 FVKESK. The CDR3 extends over 16 amino acids. The CDR3: CASSPLWGKSDYGYTF. In DNA, the CDR3 is TGTGCCAGCAGCCCGTTGTGGGGGAAGAGCGACTATGGCTACACCTTC. Drawing the rest from reference TRBV14 and TRBJ1-2, the complete variable domain is EAGVTQFPSHSVIEKGQTVTLRCDPISGHDNLYWYRRVMGKEIKFLLHFVKESKQDESGMPNNRFLAERTGGTYSTLKVQPAELEDSGVYFCASSPLWGKSDYGYTFGSGTRLTVV.

The sample holds a few counts of this clonotype. This rearrangement joins TRBV25-1 to TRBJ2-2; maybe TRBD2 (5 bases). V dropped 3 bases and J dropped 1 base, with 9 bases sitting between them. CDR1 and CDR2 (germline): MGHDK, SYGVNS. This CDR3 spans 15 amino acids. CDR3 protein: CASSEHRGNTGELFF. In nucleotides, the CDR3 is TGTGCCAGCAGTGAGCACCGGGGGAACACCGGGGAGCTGTTTTTT.

This clonotype was recorded only once. V usage is TRBV6-5 and J usage is TRBJ2-6; D gene uncertain. The CDR3 runs 15 residues. Trimming took off 7 bases at V and 4 bases at J, with 14 bases between the two ends. CDR1 is MNHEY and CDR2 is SVGAGI in the germline V gene. Here the CDR3 DNA reads TGTGCCAGCACCCTAATGGGCTCCGGGGCCAACGTCCTGACTTTC. Encoded protein: CASTLMGSGANVLTF.

The V call is TRBV3-1, the J call TRBJ2-3; no reliable D call. The CDR3 length is 16 residues. Germline V CDR1 and CDR2: LGHDT, YNNKEL (reference sequence). V was clipped by 5 bases and J by 0 bases, with 15 bases between them. The CDR3 bases are TGTGCCAGCAGCGTAGGGCCTGACCGGAGCACAGATACGCAGTATTTT. This sequence encodes CASSVGPDRSTDTQYF.

This clonotype came up many times. In DNA form, the CDR3 reads TGTGCCAGCAGATGGACAGGGCACAATGAGCAGTTCTTC. Translating gives CASRWTGHNEQFF. This sequence joins TRBV12-3 or TRBV12-4 and TRBJ2-1, with TRBD1 matching over 8 bases. The V gene end was trimmed by 6 bases and the J gene end by 5 bases; junction bases not matched to a gene: 3. The length of the CDR3 is 13 residues.

This clonotype was counted only a few times. This sequence joins TRBV12-3 or TRBV12-4 and TRBJ2-7; 7 nucleotides match TRBD1. The CDR3 sequence is 13 residues long. The ends lost 5 bases at V and 5 bases at J; junction bases unmatched: 6. The CDR3: CASSRQQGHEQYF. Here the CDR3 DNA reads TGTGCCAGCAGTCGGCAACAGGGGCACGAGCAGTACTTC.

The sample holds many counts of this clonotype. This rearrangement joins TRBV20-1 to TRBJ2-3; possible D gene TRBD1, 5 bases. The CDR3 length is 15 residues. The germline gives CDR1 DFQATT, CDR2 SNEGSKA (reference sequence). The V gene lost 5 bases and the J gene lost 3 bases, with 18 bases spanning the gap. This CDR3 is CSADSRVKLTDTQYF. Written as DNA, the CDR3 is TGCAGTGCTGATAGCAGGGTTAAATTAACAGATACGCAGTATTTT.